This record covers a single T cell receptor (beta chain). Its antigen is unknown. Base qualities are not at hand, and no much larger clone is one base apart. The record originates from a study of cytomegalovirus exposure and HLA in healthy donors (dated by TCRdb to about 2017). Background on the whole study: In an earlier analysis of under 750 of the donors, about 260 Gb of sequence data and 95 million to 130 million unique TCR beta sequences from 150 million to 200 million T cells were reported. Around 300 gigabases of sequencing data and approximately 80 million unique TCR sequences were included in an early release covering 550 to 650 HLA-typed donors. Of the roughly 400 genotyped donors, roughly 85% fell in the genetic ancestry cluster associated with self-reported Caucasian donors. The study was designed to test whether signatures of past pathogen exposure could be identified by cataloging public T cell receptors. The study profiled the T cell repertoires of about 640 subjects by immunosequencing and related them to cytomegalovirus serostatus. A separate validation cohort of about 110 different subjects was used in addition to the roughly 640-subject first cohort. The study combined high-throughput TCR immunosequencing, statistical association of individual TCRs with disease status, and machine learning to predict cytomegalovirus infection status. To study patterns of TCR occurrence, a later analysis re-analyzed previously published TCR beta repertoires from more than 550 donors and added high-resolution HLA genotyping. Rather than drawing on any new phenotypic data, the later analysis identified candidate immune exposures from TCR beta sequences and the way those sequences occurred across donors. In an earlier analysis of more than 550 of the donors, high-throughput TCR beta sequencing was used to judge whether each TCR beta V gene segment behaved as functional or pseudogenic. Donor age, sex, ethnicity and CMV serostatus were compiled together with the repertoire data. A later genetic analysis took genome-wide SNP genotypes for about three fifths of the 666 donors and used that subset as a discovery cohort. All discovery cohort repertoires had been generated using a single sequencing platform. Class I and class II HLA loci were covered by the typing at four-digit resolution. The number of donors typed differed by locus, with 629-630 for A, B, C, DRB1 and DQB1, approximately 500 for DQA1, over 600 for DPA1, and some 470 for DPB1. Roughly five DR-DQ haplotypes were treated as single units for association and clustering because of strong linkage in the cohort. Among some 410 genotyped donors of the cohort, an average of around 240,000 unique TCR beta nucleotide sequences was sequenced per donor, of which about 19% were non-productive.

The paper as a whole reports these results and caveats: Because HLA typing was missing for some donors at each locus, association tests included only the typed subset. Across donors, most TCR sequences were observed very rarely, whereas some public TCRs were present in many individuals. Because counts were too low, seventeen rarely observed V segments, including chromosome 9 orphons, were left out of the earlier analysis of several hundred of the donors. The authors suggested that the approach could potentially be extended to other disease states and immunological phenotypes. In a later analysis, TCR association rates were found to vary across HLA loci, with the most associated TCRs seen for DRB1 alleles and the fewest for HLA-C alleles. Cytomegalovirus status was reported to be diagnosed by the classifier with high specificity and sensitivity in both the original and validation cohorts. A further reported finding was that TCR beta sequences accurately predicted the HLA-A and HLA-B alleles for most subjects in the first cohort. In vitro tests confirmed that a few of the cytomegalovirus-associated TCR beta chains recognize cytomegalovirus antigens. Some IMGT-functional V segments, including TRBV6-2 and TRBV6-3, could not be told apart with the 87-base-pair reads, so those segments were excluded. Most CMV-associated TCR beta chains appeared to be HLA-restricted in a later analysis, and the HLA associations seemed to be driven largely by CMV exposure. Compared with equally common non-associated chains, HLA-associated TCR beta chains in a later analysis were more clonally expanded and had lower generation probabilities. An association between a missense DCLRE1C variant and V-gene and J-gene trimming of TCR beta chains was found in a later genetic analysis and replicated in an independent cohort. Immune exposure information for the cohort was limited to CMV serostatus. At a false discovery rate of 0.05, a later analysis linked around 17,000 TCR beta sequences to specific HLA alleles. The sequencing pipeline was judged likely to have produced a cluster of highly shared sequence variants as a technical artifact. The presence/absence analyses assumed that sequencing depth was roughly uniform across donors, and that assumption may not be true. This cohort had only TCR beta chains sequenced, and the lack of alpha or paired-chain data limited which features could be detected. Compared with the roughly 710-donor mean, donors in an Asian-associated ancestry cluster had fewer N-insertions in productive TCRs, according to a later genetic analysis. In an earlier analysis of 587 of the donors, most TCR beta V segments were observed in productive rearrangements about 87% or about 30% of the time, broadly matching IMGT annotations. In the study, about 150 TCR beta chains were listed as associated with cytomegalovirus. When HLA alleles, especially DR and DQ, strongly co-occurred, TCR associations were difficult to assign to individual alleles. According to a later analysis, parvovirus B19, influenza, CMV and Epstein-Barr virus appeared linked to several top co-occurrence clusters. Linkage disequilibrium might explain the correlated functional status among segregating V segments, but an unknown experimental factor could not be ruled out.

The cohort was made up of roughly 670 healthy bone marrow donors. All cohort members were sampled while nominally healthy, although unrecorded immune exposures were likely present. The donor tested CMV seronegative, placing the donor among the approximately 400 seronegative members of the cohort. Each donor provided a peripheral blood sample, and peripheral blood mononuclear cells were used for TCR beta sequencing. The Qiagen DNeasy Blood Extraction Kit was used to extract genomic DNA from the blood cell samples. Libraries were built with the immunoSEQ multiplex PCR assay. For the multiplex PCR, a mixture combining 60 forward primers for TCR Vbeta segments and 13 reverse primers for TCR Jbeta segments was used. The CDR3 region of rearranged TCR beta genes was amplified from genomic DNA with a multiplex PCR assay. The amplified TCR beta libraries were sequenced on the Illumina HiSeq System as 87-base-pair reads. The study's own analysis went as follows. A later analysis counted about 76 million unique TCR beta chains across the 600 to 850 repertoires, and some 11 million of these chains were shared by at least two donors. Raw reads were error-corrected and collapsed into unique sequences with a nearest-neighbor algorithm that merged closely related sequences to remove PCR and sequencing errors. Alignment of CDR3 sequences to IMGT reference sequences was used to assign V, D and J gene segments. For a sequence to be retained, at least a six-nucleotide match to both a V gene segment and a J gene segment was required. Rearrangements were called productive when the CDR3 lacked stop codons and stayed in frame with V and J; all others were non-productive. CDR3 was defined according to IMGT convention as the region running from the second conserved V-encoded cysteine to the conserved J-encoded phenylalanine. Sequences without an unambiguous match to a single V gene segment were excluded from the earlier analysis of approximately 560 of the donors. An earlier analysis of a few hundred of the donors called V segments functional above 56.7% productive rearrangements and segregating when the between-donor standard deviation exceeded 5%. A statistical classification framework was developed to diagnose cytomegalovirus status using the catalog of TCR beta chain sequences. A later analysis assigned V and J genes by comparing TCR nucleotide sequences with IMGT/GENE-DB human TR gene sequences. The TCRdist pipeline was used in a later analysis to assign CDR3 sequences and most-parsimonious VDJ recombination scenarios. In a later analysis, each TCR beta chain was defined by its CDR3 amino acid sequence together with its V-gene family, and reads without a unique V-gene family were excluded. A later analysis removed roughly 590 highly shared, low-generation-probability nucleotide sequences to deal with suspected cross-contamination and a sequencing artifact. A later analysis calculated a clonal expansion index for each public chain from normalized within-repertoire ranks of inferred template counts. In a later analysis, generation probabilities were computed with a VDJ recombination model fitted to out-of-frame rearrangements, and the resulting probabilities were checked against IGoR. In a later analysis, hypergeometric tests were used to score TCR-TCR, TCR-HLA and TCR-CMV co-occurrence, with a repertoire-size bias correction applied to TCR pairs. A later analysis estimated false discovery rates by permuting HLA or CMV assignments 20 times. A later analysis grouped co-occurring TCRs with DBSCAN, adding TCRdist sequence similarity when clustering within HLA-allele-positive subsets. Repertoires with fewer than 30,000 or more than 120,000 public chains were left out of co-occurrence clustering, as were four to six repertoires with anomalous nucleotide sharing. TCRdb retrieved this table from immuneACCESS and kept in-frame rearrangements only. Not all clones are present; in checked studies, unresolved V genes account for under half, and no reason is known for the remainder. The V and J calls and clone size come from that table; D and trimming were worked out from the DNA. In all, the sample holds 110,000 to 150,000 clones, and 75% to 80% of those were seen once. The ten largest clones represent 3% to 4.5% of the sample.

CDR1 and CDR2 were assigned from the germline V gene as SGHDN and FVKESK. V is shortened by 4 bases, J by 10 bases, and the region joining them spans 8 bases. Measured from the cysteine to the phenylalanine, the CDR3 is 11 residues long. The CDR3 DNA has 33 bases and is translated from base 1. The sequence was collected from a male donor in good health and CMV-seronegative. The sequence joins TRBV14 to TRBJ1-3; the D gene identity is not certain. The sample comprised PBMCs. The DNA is TGTGCCAGCAGCCTACAATCGACCATATATTTT. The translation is CASSLQSTIYF.